This is a list of T cell receptor beta chains from one sample in a study of T-cell memory formation after mild COVID-19. Each CDR3 protein gets one entry after TCRdb re-called the 5' RACE reads with MiXCR. The repertoire consists of about 260,000 distinct CDR3 sequences, with approximately 15% occurring once and the leading ten covering around 23%. Sequenced: PBMCs or a T cell subset sorted from them (not recorded which). These receptors were taken from a man younger than 35 who had mild COVID-19 (a few samples of this study predate the infection). Cell type and time point are not known. Both conserved end residues are part of each CDR3. The D gene is left open where the match is weak. Size tells how often a clone was seen (once, few, many) or the class of an expanded clone, and some rows leave it out.

>few|TRBJ2-2|TRBV30|.
CAWSKNGELFF
TGTGCCTGGAGTAAGAACGGGGAGCTGTTTTTT
>few|TRBJ2-2|TRBV12-3/TRBV12-4|TRBD1
CASSHTGANTGELFF
TGTGCCAGCAGCCACACAGGGGCGAACACCGGGGAGCTGTTTTTT
>many|TRBJ2-7|TRBV4-2|TRBD2
CASSQITGTSGYEQYF
TGTGCCAGCAGCCAAATCACCGGGACTAGCGGCTACGAGCAGTACTTC
>few|TRBJ2-3|TRBV29-1|TRBD2
CSVEATSLPTDTQYF
TGCAGCGTTGAAGCGACTAGCCTTCCAACAGATACGCAGTATTTT
>few|TRBJ1-1|TRBV10-2|.
CASSEASGGETEAFF
TGCGCCAGCAGTGAGGCGTCCGGAGGGGAAACTGAAGCTTTCTTT
>few|TRBJ1-1|TRBV20-1|TRBD1
CSAPTGQWNTEAFF
TGCAGTGCTCCGACGGGACAGTGGAACACTGAAGCTTTCTTT
>.|TRBJ1-4|TRBV4-1|.
CASKPGVTNEKLFF
TGCGCCAGCAAGCCAGGGGTTACTAATGAAAAACTGTTTTTT
>.|TRBJ2-1|TRBV25-1|.
CASSDPPAYNEQFF
TGTGCCAGCAGTGATCCCCCAGCTTACAATGAGCAGTTCTTC
>many|TRBJ1-2|TRBV7-2|.
CASSLQANRDGGYTF
TGTGCCAGCAGCTTACAGGCAAACCGGGACGGTGGCTACACCTTC
>.|TRBJ1-1|TRBV20-1|.
CSARFPGRGRVNTEAFF
TGCAGTGCTAGATTCCCCGGCAGGGGAAGAGTGAACACTGAAGCTTTCTTT
>.|TRBJ2-3|TRBV5-4|TRBD1
CASSKVLTGAHTQYF
TGTGCCAGCAGCAAAGTGCTAACAGGGGCGCATACGCAGTATTTT
>.|TRBJ1-4|TRBV5-1|.
CASRSQPNEKLFF
TGCGCCAGCAGATCACAGCCTAATGAAAAACTGTTTTTT
>few|TRBJ1-5|TRBV20-1|TRBD1
CSATPGQGAGQPQHF
TGCAGTGCTACCCCGGGACAGGGGGCCGGGCAGCCCCAGCATTTT
>few|TRBJ2-3|TRBV15|TRBD1
CATSRVRGQGRDTQYF
TGTGCCACCAGCAGAGTTAGGGGACAGGGGAGGGATACGCAGTATTTT
>.|TRBJ1-1|TRBV28|TRBD1
CASTGQGKIAEAFF
TGTGCCAGCACAGGACAGGGAAAGATCGCTGAAGCTTTCTTT
>many|TRBJ1-5|TRBV7-9|.
CASSLGGSGNQPQHF
TGTGCCAGCAGCTTAGGAGGCTCTGGCAATCAGCCCCAGCATTTT
>.|TRBJ1-1|TRBV12-3/TRBV12-4|TRBD1
CASNNPGQGATEAFF
TGTGCCAGCAATAATCCGGGACAGGGGGCCACTGAAGCTTTCTTT
>.|TRBJ2-3|TRBV27|.
CASSPRGVDTQYF
TGTGCCAGCAGCCCTAGGGGGGTAGATACGCAGTATTTT
>.|TRBJ2-1|TRBV5-4|TRBD2
CASSSAKSGRENEQFF
TGTGCCAGCAGCTCCGCAAAGAGCGGGAGAGAGAATGAGCAGTTCTTC
>.|TRBJ2-5|TRBV20-1|TRBD2
CSAGWRGGPLVETQYF
TGCAGTGCTGGATGGCGGGGGGGCCCGTTGGTAGAGACCCAGTACTTC
>few|TRBJ2-7|TRBV20-1|.
CSARDLRGGPAEQYF
TGCAGTGCTAGAGATTTACGCGGGGGCCCTGCCGAGCAGTACTTC
>.|TRBJ1-2|TRBV5-1|TRBD1
CASALRQGAYYGYTF
TGCGCCAGCGCCCTCCGTCAGGGGGCTTACTATGGCTACACCTTC
>.|TRBJ2-1|TRBV4-2|.
CASSRPRIAEQFF
TGTGCCAGCAGCCGTCCTAGGATTGCTGAGCAGTTCTTC
>medium-sized|TRBJ2-7|TRBV6-4|.
CASSDIGDSHEQYF
TGTGCCAGCAGTGACATCGGAGACAGTCACGAGCAGTACTTC
>.|TRBJ2-1|TRBV12-3/TRBV12-4|.
CASSFVQGPGEQFF
TGTGCCAGCAGTTTTGTCCAGGGTCCAGGTGAGCAGTTCTTC
>.|TRBJ2-5|TRBV6-6|TRBD2
CASRQTSGETQYF
TGTGCCAGCAGGCAGACTAGCGGGGAGACCCAGTACTTC
>.|TRBJ2-3|TRBV6-5|.
CASSYSGPSTDTQYF
TGTGCCAGCAGTTACAGCGGACCGAGCACAGATACGCAGTATTTT
>many|TRBJ1-2|TRBV7-3|.
CASSQRDTARDYTF
TGTGCCAGCAGCCAAAGGGACACCGCCAGAGACTACACCTTC
>few|TRBJ2-2|TRBV7-3|.
CASSFNLGRPYTGELFF
TGTGCCAGCAGCTTCAACCTGGGACGGCCCTACACCGGGGAGCTGTTTTTT
>few|TRBJ1-6|TRBV20-1|.
CSARETRGNSPLHF
TGCAGTGCTAGAGAAACCAGGGGCAATTCACCCCTCCACTTT
>.|TRBJ1-6|TRBV12-3/TRBV12-4|TRBD1
CASSETGANSPLHF
TGTGCCAGCAGCGAGACAGGGGCCAATTCACCCCTCCACTTT
>many|TRBJ2-7|TRBV4-1|TRBD1
CASSQDGTGPFYEQYF
TGCGCCAGCAGCCAAGATGGGACAGGGCCATTCTACGAGCAGTACTTC
>many|TRBJ2-3|TRBV6-2/TRBV6-3|.
CASRRLDTQYF
TGTGCCAGCAGGCGTCTCGATACGCAGTATTTT
>.|TRBJ1-5|TRBV19|.
CASSTTPARTQHF
TGTGCCAGTAGTACCACTCCGGCCCGGACCCAGCATTTT
>.|TRBJ1-2|TRBV6-5|.
CASSPRTASYGYTF
TGTGCCAGCAGTCCACGGACCGCATCCTATGGCTACACCTTC
>few|TRBJ1-1|TRBV5-5|.
CASSPTLTEVTEAFF
TGTGCCAGCAGTCCCACGCTCACCGAGGTTACTGAAGCTTTCTTT
>few|TRBJ2-1|TRBV5-6|.
CASSLRLRGLSPREQFF
TGTGCCAGCAGCTTGCGGCTCCGGGGGTTGTCCCCGCGCGAGCAGTTCTTC
>.|TRBJ2-5|TRBV15|.
CATSTTGGETQYF
TGTGCCACCAGCACAACGGGCGGGGAGACCCAGTACTTC
>few|TRBJ1-2|TRBV5-1|TRBD1
CASSGRDRRSNYGYTF
TGCGCCAGCAGCGGACGGGACAGGCGTTCTAACTATGGCTACACCTTC
>.|TRBJ1-3|TRBV29-1|TRBD1
CSVGAGQGGSGNTIYF
TGCAGCGTTGGAGCCGGACAGGGGGGTTCTGGAAACACCATATATTTT
>.|TRBJ1-1|TRBV28|.
CASFGAPYTEAFF
TGTGCCAGCTTCGGGGCTCCCTACACTGAAGCTTTCTTT
>.|TRBJ2-5|TRBV5-1|.
CASSLQAPETQYF
TGCGCCAGCAGCTTGCAGGCCCCAGAGACCCAGTACTTC
>.|TRBJ1-2|TRBV20-1|TRBD1
CSARDRRPATGGLWGPGYTF
TGCAGTGCTAGAGATCGAAGACCCGCGACAGGGGGCCTATGGGGTCCCGGCTACACCTTC
>.|TRBJ2-5|TRBV7-2|.
CASSSTSGQETQYF
TGTGCCAGCAGCTCGACTAGTGGGCAAGAGACCCAGTACTTC
>many|TRBJ2-2|TRBV15|.
CATSSGGSGELFF
TGTGCCACCAGCAGCGGGGGCTCCGGGGAGCTGTTTTTT
>.|TRBJ1-6|TRBV18|TRBD1
CASSRTGRDSPLHF
TGTGCCAGCTCCCGGACAGGGAGGGATTCACCCCTCCACTTT
>few|TRBJ1-2|TRBV4-3|TRBD1
CASSQDNLDRSYGYTF
TGCGCCAGCAGCCAAGATAATTTGGACAGGTCTTATGGCTACACCTTC
>.|TRBJ2-3|TRBV12-3/TRBV12-4|.
CASRPGFYTDTQYF
TGTGCCAGCAGACCCGGGTTCTACACAGATACGCAGTATTTT
>.|TRBJ2-1|TRBV10-3|.
CAIGSNEQFF
TGTGCCATCGGGTCTAATGAGCAGTTCTTC
>.|TRBJ2-7|TRBV27|.
CASRSGQLGEQYF
TGTGCCAGCAGATCCGGGCAACTCGGCGAGCAGTACTTC